Shown below are 13 T cell receptor beta chains from a single sample sequenced in a study of blood T cells in healthy people across ages. Then a second PCR, running about 7 to 11 cycles, was carried out with a sample-barcoded 5' primer and a J-beta primer mix. TCRdb reprocessed the 5' RACE reads with MiXCR, giving one entry per CDR3 protein. The profile shows 650,000 to 1,000,000 distinct CDR3 sequences, about 36% of them singletons. Sequenced: blood. Receptor source: a man in his late teens or twenties in good health.

The chain joins TRBV29-1 to TRBJ2-7; no clear D. The germline V and J ends were trimmed by 1 base and 2 bases, with 21 bases remaining between them. The V gene's germline CDR1 is SQVTM and CDR2 ANQGSEA. The CDR3 has 17 amino acids. Written as DNA, the CDR3 is TGCAGCGTTGAAGTACGTGGACCGCAGTCCGTAACCTACGAGCAGTACTTC. Protein sequence: CSVEVRGPQSVTYEQYF.

Concerning this clonotype itself: Just one base apart from a much larger clone, this may be a read error. The chain uses TRBV5-1 and TRBJ2-4; 7 positions agree with TRBD2. J gave up 13 bases and V 1 base, and 17 bases lay outside the gene matches. Germline CDR1 is SGHRS and CDR2 is YFSETQ. The CDR3 covers 16 residues. The CDR3 DNA is TGCGCCAGCAGCTTGTCCGGGCGGGGGATCGACAATGAGCAGTACTTC. Amino acid sequence: CASSLSGRGIDNEQYF.

The genes are TRBV28 and TRBJ2-7; D tentatively reads TRBD1 or TRBD2 (5 bases each). V was pared by 10 bases and J by 6 bases, with 22 bases between. The CDR3 consists of 14 residues. Germline V gene sequence: CDR1 MDHEN, CDR2 SYDVKM. In nucleotides, the CDR3 is TGTGCCACCGCAGTGGGGGAAAGAGGCAGCGAGCAGTACTTC. It codes for CATAVGERGSEQYF.

This chain uses TRBV20-1 with TRBJ2-7; TRBD2 matches 9 bases. With the DNA end fitting TRBJ2-5 better, the J assignment may be wrong. The CDR3 has 14 amino acids. Germline values: CDR1 DFQATT, CDR2 SNEGSKA (reference sequence). CDR3 coding DNA: TGCAGTGCTAGAGATTGGGCGGGGGGGGAGACCCAGTACTTC. It yields the protein CSARDWAGGETQYF.

This clonotype occurred a few times. V is TRBV4-3 and J is TRBJ2-3; D gene unclear. The CDR3 length is 17 residues. Germline V gene sequence: CDR1 LGHNA, CDR2 YSLEER. Trimming cost V 0 bases and J 4 bases, with 17 bases left between them. The CDR3 DNA follows: TGCGCCAGCAGCCAAGATCCCGAGCCAATGGCCGCAGATACGCAGTATTTT. Its protein product is CASSQDPEPMAADTQYF.

Points on this clonotype: A read error may produce the germline difference seen at one junction end. This chain connects TRBV15 to TRBJ2-5, with D possibly being TRBD1 (5 bases). This CDR3 is built from 15 residues. The germline gives CDR1 LNHNV, CDR2 YYDKDF (reference sequence). DNA of the CDR3: TGTGTCACCAGCAGAGATGGGGCCACCGAAGAGACCCAGTACTTC. It yields the protein CVTSRDGATEETQYF.

The V gene is TRBV12-3 or TRBV12-4, the J gene TRBJ1-5; 10 nucleotides agree with TRBD1. V lost 4 bases and J lost 5; bases outside the gene matches: 5. CDR3 length: 15 amino acids. The CDR3 reads CASSYSGTGDQPQHF. DNA of the CDR3: TGTGCCAGCAGTTATTCCGGGACAGGGGATCAGCCCCAGCATTTT.

This clonotype has just a few counts. The V and J genes are TRBV7-6 and TRBJ2-1, with D hard to call. Trimming stripped 5 bases from V and 5 bases from J, with 19 bases between. CDR1 and CDR2 (germline): SGHVS, FNYEAQ. The CDR3 covers 16 residues. The CDR3 bases are TGTGCCAGCAGCGACCTACTACCATGGCCCGACAATGAGCAGTTCTTC. This codes for CASSDLLPWPDNEQFF.

This clonotype was seen a handful of times. This chain links TRBV4-2 with TRBJ1-2; 8 bases align to TRBD1. Looked up from germline, CDR1 is LGHNA and CDR2 is YNFKEQ. The CDR3 runs 13 residues. V was pared by 1 base and J by 8 bases, with 3 bases of the junction left unmatched. The CDR3 DNA follows: TGTGCCAGCAGCCAAGTCGGGACAGGCGGCTACACCTTC. Its translation is CASSQVGTGGYTF.

This chain joins TRBV29-1 and TRBJ2-1; perhaps TRBD2 as D (6 bases). This CDR3 spans 14 amino acids. V gave up 1 base and J gave up 6 bases, with 13 bases separating them. CDR1 and CDR2 (germline): SQVTM, ANQGSEA. The CDR3 sequence is CSVEVGSQGNEQFF. The CDR3 nucleotides are TGCAGCGTTGAAGTCGGGAGCCAGGGCAATGAGCAGTTCTTC.

The chain couples TRBV7-2 to TRBJ2-7, with D possibly being TRBD1 or TRBD2 (5 bases each). V was shortened by 8 bases and J by 0 bases, with 14 bases between the two germline ends. Per the germline V gene, CDR1 is SGHTA and CDR2 is FQGNSA. CDR3 length: 14 amino acids. This chain's CDR3 is CASLDPGSSYEQYF. The CDR3 bases are TGTGCCAGCCTCGACCCAGGGAGCTCCTACGAGCAGTACTTC.

This clonotype came up many times. The V gene is TRBV12-3 or TRBV12-4, the J gene TRBJ2-1, with 7 bases fitting TRBD1. CDR3 length: 14 residues. Trimming at V came to 6 bases and at J to 7 bases, leaving 9 bases not matched to a gene. Written as DNA, the CDR3 is TGTGCCAGCAGCCCCGACAGGGCCGGTAATGAGCAGTTCTTC. It specifies CASSPDRAGNEQFF.

This clonotype was observed a handful of times. The rearrangement links TRBV20-1 to TRBJ2-7; D is undetermined. Germline V CDR1 and CDR2: DFQATT, SNEGSKA (reference sequence). The CDR3 extends over 14 amino acids. Trimming took 5 bases from V and 4 from J, leaving 18 bases between them. DNA of the CDR3: TGCAGTGCTCCCTCTCCAACTCAGACTTACGAGCAGTACTTC. The encoded protein is CSAPSPTQTYEQYF.